Below, one TCR beta chain is given with its context. Its target is unknown. One end of the junction is discordant with germline, which a read error may explain. This specimen comes from a study of blood T cells in healthy people across ages. Study-wide findings and caveats: The unsorted PBMCs prevented any conclusive comparison of naive versus antigen-experienced cells.

This CDR3 spans 13 amino acids. Drawing of peripheral blood yielded ten milliliters from each donor. With a J-beta primer mix and a sample-barcoded 5' primer, a second PCR ran roughly 6 to 11 cycles. TCRdb reanalysed the 5' RACE reads using MiXCR and keeps one entry per CDR3 protein. In the table there are around 800,000 distinct CDR3 sequences, around half of which are singletons. The specimen sequenced was blood. The chain employs TRBV12-3 or TRBV12-4 and TRBJ2-4, with 9 bases matching TRBD1. The J call could be wrong; TRBJ2-7 is a better fit for the DNA end. This TCR derives from a man older than 75 in good health. The CDR3 DNA follows: TGTACCAGCACTCCGGGACAGGGCTACGAGCAGTACTTC. It yields the protein CTSTPGQGYEQYF.